The sequence of this T cell receptor beta chain was determined in a study of post-analysis software for immune sequencing data. Study context: Relapsing-remitting, secondary progressive and progressive-relapsing courses of multiple sclerosis were included.

Only a few counts were recorded for this clonotype. Its antigen is as yet unknown. Unique molecular identifiers tagged the TCR beta cDNA libraries. Yield was 500,000 or so cDNA molecules from around 0.96 to 9.9 million T cells. TCRdb re-derived calls from the PCR reads in MiXCR, one entry per CDR3 protein. This repertoire shows about 200,000 distinct CDR3 sequences, about 30% found once; its top ten account for 3.4%. General study results and limits: Same-batch samples co-clustered strongly by F measure. Significantly decreased normalized Chao1 diversity was recorded for multiple sclerosis patients relative to controls. Elevated frequency relative to controls characterized several TRBV segments in patients, TRBV5-6, TRBV5-1 and TRBV20-1 among them.

This CDR3 is 15 amino acids long. The sequence derives from a girl aged 2 to 17 with multiple sclerosis. This chain uses TRBV21-1 with TRBJ2-7; TRBD1 is the table's D call and was not checked against the DNA. The J call may be incorrect, as the DNA end agrees better with TRBJ2-5. TRBV21-1 is a recognized pseudogene. Material: blood. This chain's CDR3 is CASSRFPDRRETQYF. CDR3 bases: TGTGCCAGCAGCAGGTTCCCCGACAGGCGAGAGACCCAGTACTTC.